The 15 T cell receptor beta chains below were found in one sample sequenced in a study of Ad26.COV2.S vaccination and SARS-CoV-2 variants. Treatment defined: around 19 received Ad26.COV2.S at low or high dose, single or two shots; 5 received placebo; per-sample allocation not given. Sampling happened 63 days after the first vaccine or placebo injection. Produced via immunoSEQ multiplex PCR; TCRdb's table is partial and in-frame only. The sample lists approximately 450,000 clones, around 90% seen once, with approximately 12% in the top ten. The source was peripheral blood, collected in a trial of Ad26.COV2.S vaccine versus placebo. Every receptor here comes from a person aged 18-60 years who received the Ad26.COV2.S COVID-19 vaccine or a placebo.

The rearrangement uses TRBV7-3 and TRBJ2-7; tentatively, D is TRBD2 (6 bases). V lost 5 bases to trimming and J lost 4 bases, with 12 bases between them. The CDR3 sequence is 13 residues long. Germline V gene sequence: CDR1 SGHTA, CDR2 FQGTGA. The CDR3 region has the DNA TGTGCCAGCAGCCCCCACGGGGGATACGAGCAGTACTTC. As protein: CASSPHGGYEQYF.

In regard to this clone: The CDR3 does not end in the conserved phenylalanine or tryptophan, so this is likely a read error. It is unclear where the CDR3 begins or ends on the DNA, so no DNA is shown, and the CDR3 is as TCRdb lists it. The chain uses TRBV5-7 and TRBJ2-4. TRBV5-7 is an ORF, with its function uncertain. The CDR3 is 10 amino acids long, termini counted. CDR3 region: CASSRPGLGI.

This chain links TRBV7-9 with TRBJ2-5; D is possibly TRBD2 (5 bases). CDR3 length: 15 amino acids. V lost 1 base, J lost 2 bases, and 11 bases lay in between. Germline V lookup: CDR1 SEHNR, CDR2 FQNEAQ (reference sequence). DNA for the CDR3: TGTGCCAGCAGCTTAGGTTCCGGGGTACAAGAGACCCAGTACTTC. Translating gives CASSLGSGVQETQYF.

The V call is TRBV7-3, the J call TRBJ2-3, with TRBD2 matching 11 bases. The junction had 6 bases not matched to a gene; V was cut back by 0 bases and J by 4 bases. Germline values: CDR1 SGHTA, CDR2 FQGTGA. The CDR3 sequence is 17 residues long. The CDR3 DNA is TGTGCCAGCAGCTTAACTTCGTCTAGCGGGAGGTCAGATACGCAGTATTTT. As protein: CASSLTSSSGRSDTQYF.

The chain couples TRBV5-5 to TRBJ2-1, with D unclear. The V end lost 4 bases, the J end lost 4 bases, and 15 bases lay between the germline ends. The CDR3 has 15 amino acids. Germline CDR1 reads SGHKS; CDR2 reads YYEKEE (reference sequence). CDR3 sequence: CASSSPASEYNEQFF. The CDR3 nucleotides read TGTGCCAGCAGCAGCCCGGCCAGCGAGTACAATGAGCAGTTCTTC.

The rearrangement joins TRBV25-1 to TRBJ2-2, with 13 positions matching TRBD2. Per the germline V gene, CDR1 is MGHDK and CDR2 is SYGVNS. CDR3 length equals 18 residues. V lost 5 bases, J lost 7 bases, and 13 bases stayed unmatched. The CDR3, as DNA: TGTGCCAGCAGTCATAGGCTAGGACTAGCGGGAGAAGTCGGGGAGCTGTTTTTT. This sequence encodes CASSHRLGLAGEVGELFF.

This chain joins TRBV3-1 (or the pseudogene TRBV3-2) and TRBJ1-3; 9 nucleotides match TRBD1. V was clipped by 1 base and J by 0 bases; unmatched bases: 4. Germline CDR1 LGHDT, CDR2 YNNKEL (reference sequence). This CDR3 region has 17 residues. In DNA, the CDR3 is TGTGCCAGCAGCCAAGGGACAGGGGCCTTCTCTGGAAACACCATATATTTT. Translation gives CASSQGTGAFSGNTIYF.

The rearrangement joins TRBV28 to TRBJ2-7; perhaps TRBD2 as D (5 bases). V dropped 3 bases and J dropped 6 bases, with 9 bases sitting between them. The CDR3 sequence is 12 residues long. Per the germline V gene, CDR1 is MDHEN and CDR2 is SYDVKM. CDR3 amino acids: CASSFRGSEQYF. CDR3 DNA sequence: TGTGCCAGCAGTTTTCGGGGTTCCGAGCAGTACTTC.

This clone was detected only once. DNA of the CDR3: TGTGCCAGTAGTATAGGGGCAGGGCCGAACACTGAAGCTTTCTTT. Residues: CASSIGAGPNTEAFF. The V gene is TRBV19, the J gene TRBJ1-1; perhaps TRBD1 as D (5 bases). Trimming stripped 1 base from V and 1 base from J, with 10 bases between. This CDR3 contains 15 residues. The V gene's germline CDR1 is LNHDA and CDR2 SQIVND (reference sequence).

This clone was observed a single time. As DNA, the CDR3 is TGCAGTGCCAGTCGGACGGAAAGCTCCTACGAGCAGTACTTC. The encoded protein is CSASRTESSYEQYF. This chain uses TRBV20-1 with TRBJ2-7; D gene uncertain. V was shortened by 6 bases and J by 0 bases, with 15 bases between the two germline ends. CDR1 and CDR2 from the germline V gene are DFQATT and SNEGSKA (reference sequence). The CDR3 extends over 14 amino acids.

DNA for the CDR3: TGTGCCAGCAGCTTGCCGGGGGCGCGGAAGGACCAGCCCCAGCATTTT. Amino acid sequence: CASSLPGARKDQPQHF. The rearrangement uses TRBV5-8 and TRBJ1-5; tentatively, D is TRBD1 (6 bases). Trimming pared 1 base from V and 7 bases from J, leaving 18 bases between. The length of the CDR3 is 16 residues. The germline CDR1 and CDR2 sequences are SGHTS and YDEGEE.

The chain has TRBV11-2 and TRBJ2-3; possibly TRBD2 for D (5 bases). Germline CDR1 reads SGHAT; CDR2 reads FQNNGV. This CDR3 has 19 amino acids. With 0 bases removed from V and 2 bases from J, the gap between germline ends came to 21 bases. The CDR3 sequence: CASSLDVGDGRAFTDTQYF. In DNA form, the CDR3 reads TGTGCCAGCAGCTTAGACGTGGGAGACGGGCGGGCCTTCACAGATACGCAGTATTTT.

The V gene is TRBV29-1, the J gene TRBJ2-1; TRBD1 aligns across 10 bases. This CDR3 region has 18 residues. CDR1 is SQVTM, CDR2 ANQGSEA, per germline. V lost 0 bases and J lost 6; bases outside the gene matches: 14. CDR3 DNA: TGCAGCGTTGAAGATTTCTCCGTCCCCGGGACAGGGGTCAATGAGCAGTTCTTC. Amino acids: CSVEDFSVPGTGVNEQFF.

The V gene is TRBV25-1, the J gene TRBJ1-3, with D unclear. V lost 1 base and J 3 bases, leaving 10 bases between the germline ends. The V gene's germline CDR1 is MGHDK and CDR2 SYGVNS. This CDR3 region has 15 residues. The DNA for the CDR3 is TGTGCCAGCAGTGAATCGTGGAGTATTGGAAACACCATATATTTT. Its protein product is CASSESWSIGNTIYF.

The rearrangement joins TRBV9 to TRBJ1-4; the D gene is possibly TRBD1 (5 bases). V lost 4 bases and J 10 bases, leaving 17 bases between the germline ends. This CDR3 has 14 amino acids. Per germline, CDR1 SGDLS and CDR2 YYNGEE. CDR3 DNA: TGTGCCAGCAGCTCCCGACAGCAATCGGCAAAACTGTTTTTT. It yields the protein CASSSRQQSAKLFF.